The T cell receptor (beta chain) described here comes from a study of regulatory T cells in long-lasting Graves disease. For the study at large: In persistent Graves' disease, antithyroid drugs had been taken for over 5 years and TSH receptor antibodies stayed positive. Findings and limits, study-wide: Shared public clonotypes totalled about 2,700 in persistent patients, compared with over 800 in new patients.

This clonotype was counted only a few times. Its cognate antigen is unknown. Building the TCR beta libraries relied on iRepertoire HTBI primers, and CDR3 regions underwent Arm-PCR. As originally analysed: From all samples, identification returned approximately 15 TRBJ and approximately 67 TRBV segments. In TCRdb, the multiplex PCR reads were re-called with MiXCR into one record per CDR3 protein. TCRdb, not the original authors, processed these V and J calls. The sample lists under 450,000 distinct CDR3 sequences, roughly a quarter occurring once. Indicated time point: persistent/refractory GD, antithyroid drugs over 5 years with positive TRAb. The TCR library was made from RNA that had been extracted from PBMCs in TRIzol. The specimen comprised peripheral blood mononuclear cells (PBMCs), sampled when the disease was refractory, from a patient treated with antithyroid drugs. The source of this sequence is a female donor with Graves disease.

CDR3 residues: CASSLASGGRGYTF. DNA of the CDR3: TGCGCCAGCAGCTTGGCCAGCGGGGGGAGAGGCTACACCTTC. V and J are TRBV5-1 and TRBJ1-2; D perhaps matches TRBD1 (5 bases). The CDR3 consists of 14 residues. CDR1 and CDR2 from the germline V gene are SGHRS and YFSETQ. V was trimmed by 0 bases and J by 8 bases, leaving 14 bases between them.